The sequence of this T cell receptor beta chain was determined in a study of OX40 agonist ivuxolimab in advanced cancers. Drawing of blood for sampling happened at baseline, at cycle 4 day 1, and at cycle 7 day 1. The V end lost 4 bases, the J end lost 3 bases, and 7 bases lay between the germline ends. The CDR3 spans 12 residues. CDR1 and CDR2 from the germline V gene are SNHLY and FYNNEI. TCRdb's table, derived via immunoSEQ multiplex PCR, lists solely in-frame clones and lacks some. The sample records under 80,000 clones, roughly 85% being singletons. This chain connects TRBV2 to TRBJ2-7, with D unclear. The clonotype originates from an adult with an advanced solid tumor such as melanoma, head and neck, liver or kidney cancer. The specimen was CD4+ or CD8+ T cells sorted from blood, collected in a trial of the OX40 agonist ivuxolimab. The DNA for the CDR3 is TGTGCCAGCAGTGGGGCAGGCTACGAGCAGTACTTC. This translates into CASSGAGYEQYF.